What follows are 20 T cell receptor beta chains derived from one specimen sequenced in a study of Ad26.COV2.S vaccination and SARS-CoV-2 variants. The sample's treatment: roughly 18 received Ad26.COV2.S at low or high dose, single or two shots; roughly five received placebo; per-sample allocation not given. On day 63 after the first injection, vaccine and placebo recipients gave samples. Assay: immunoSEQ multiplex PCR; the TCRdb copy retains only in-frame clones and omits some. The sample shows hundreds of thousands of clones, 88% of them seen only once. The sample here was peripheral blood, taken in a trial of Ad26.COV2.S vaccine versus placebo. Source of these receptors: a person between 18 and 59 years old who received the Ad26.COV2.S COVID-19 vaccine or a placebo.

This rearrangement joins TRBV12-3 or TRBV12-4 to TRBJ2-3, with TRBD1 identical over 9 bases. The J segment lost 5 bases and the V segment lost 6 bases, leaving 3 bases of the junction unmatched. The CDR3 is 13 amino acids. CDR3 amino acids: CASRTGGRDTQYF. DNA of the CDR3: TGTGCCAGCAGAACAGGGGGCAGAGATACGCAGTATTTT.

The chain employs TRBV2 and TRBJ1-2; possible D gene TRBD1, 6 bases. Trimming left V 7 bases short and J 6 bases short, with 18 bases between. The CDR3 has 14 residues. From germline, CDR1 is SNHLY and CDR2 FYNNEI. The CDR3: CASTSRGVPDGYTF. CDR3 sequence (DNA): TGTGCCAGCACCTCAAGGGGGGTTCCGGATGGCTACACCTTC.

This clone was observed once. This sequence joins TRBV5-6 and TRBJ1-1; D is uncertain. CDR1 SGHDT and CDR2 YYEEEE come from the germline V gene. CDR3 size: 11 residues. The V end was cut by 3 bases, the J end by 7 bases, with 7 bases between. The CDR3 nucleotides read TGTGCCAGCAGCTCATTGATTGAAGCTTTCTTT. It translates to CASSSLIEAFF.

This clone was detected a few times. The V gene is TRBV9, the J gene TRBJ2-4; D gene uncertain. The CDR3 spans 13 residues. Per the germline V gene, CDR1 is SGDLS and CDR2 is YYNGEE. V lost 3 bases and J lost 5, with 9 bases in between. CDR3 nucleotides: TGTGCCAGCAGCGACCGACGGGAAAACATTCAGTACTTC. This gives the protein CASSDRRENIQYF.

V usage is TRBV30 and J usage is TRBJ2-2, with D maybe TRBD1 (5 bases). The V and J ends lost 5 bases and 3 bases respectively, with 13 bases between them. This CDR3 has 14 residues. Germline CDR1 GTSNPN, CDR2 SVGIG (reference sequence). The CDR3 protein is CAWLRQRYTGELFF. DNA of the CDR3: TGTGCCTGGCTCCGACAGCGCTACACCGGGGAGCTGTTTTTT.

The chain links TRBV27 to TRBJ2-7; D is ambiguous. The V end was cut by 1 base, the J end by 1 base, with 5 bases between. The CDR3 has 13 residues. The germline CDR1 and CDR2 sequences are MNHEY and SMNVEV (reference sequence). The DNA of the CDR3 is TGTGCCAGCAGTTTATATCGGTCCTACGAGCAGTACTTC. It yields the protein CASSLYRSYEQYF.

CDR3 sequence: CASSLVGGGETQYF. In DNA, the CDR3 is TGTGCCAGCAGTTTAGTCGGGGGTGGGGAGACCCAGTACTTC. This rearrangement joins TRBV27 to TRBJ2-5; D possibly corresponds to TRBD2 (6 bases). CDR1 is MNHEY, CDR2 SMNVEV, per germline (reference sequence). CDR3 length: 14 residues. The V end was cut by 2 bases, the J end by 5 bases, with 12 bases between.

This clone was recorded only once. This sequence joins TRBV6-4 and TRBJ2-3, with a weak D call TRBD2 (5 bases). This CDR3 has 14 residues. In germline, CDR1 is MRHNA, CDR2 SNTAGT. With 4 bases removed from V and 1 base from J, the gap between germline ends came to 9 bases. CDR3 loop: CASSVYSGTDTQYF. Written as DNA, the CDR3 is TGTGCCAGCAGTGTCTATAGCGGCACAGATACGCAGTATTTT.

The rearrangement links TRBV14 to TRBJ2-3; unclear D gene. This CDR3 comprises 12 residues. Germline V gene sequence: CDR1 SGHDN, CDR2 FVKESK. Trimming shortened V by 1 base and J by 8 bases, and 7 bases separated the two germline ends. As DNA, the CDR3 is TGTGCCAGCAGCCAAGGGGCTACTACGCAGTATTTT. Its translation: CASSQGATTQYF.

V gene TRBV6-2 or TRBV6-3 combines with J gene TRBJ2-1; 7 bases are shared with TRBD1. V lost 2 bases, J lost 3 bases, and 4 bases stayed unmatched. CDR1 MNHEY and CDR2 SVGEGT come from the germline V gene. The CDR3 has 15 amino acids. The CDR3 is CASSYKGAYYNEQFF. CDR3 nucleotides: TGTGCCAGCAGTTACAAGGGGGCTTACTACAATGAGCAGTTCTTC.

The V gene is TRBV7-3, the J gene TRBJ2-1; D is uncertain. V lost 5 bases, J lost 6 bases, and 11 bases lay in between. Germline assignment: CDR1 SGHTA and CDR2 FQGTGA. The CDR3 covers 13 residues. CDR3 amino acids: CASSPNVANEQFF. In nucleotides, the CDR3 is TGTGCCAGCAGCCCGAATGTTGCCAATGAGCAGTTCTTC.

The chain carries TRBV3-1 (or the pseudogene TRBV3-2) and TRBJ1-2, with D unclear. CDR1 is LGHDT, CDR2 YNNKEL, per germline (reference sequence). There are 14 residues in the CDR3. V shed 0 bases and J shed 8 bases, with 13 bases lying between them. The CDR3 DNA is TGTGCCAGCAGCCAAGATTGGACGGCTGGGGGCTACACCTTC. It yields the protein CASSQDWTAGGYTF.

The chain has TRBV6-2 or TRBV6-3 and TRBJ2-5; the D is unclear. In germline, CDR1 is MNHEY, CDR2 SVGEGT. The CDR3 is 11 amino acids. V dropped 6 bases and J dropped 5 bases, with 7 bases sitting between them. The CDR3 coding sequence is TGTGCCAGCAGCCGGAGTGAGACCCAGTACTTC. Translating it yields CASSRSETQYF.

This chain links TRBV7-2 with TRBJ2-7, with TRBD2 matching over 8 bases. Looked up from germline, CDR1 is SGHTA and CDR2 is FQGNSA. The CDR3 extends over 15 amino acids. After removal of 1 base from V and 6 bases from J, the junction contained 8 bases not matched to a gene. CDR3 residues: CASSLVGTSISEQYF. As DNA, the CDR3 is TGTGCCAGCAGCTTAGTAGGGACTAGTATATCCGAGCAGTACTTC.

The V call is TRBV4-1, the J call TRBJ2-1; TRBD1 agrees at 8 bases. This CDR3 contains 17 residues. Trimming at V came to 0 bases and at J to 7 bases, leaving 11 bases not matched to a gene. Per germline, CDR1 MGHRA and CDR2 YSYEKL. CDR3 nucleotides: TGCGCCAGCAGCCAAGAGGGCTCAGGGGGCCGGTATAATGAGCAGTTCTTC. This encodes CASSQEGSGGRYNEQFF.

The DNA for the CDR3 is TGTGCCTGGAGGACTAGCGGGAGGGCCTGGGAGGTATCAGATACGCAGTATTTT. The encoded protein is CAWRTSGRAWEVSDTQYF. This chain connects TRBV30 to TRBJ2-3; TRBD2 matches 14 bases. The CDR3 has 18 residues. Trimming took 3 bases from V and 4 from J; bases not matched to a gene: 12. Germline V gene lookup returns CDR1 GTSNPN and CDR2 SVGIG (reference sequence).

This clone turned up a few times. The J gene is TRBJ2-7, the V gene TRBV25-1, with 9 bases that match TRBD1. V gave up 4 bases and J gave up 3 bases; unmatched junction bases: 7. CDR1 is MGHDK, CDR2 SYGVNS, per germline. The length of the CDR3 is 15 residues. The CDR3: CASSALGQGRYEQYF. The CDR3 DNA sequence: TGTGCCAGCAGTGCGCTCGGACAGGGGCGCTACGAGCAGTACTTC.

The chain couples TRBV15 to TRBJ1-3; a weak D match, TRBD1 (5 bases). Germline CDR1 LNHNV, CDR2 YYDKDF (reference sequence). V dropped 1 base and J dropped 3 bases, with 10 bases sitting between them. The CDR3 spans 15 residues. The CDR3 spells CATSRGQSGGNTIYF. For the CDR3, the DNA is TGTGCCACCAGCAGAGGACAGTCGGGTGGAAACACCATATATTTT.

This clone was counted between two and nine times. CDR3 coding DNA: TGTGCCTGGAGTGCGAACCTCTTCGGGGCGGTGGGTCAGCCCCAGCATTTT. Amino acids: CAWSANLFGAVGQPQHF. The V gene is TRBV30, the J gene TRBJ1-5; maybe TRBD1 (5 bases). V was cut by 1 base and J by 6 bases, with 22 bases left in between. CDR1 GTSNPN and CDR2 SVGIG come from the germline V gene (reference sequence). The CDR3 runs to 17 residues.

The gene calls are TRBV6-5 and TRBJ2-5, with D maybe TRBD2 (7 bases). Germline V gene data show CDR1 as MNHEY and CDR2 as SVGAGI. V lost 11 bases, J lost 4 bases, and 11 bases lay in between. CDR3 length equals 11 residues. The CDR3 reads CAARGPETQYF. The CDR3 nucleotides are TGTGCCGCGCGGGGGCCAGAGACCCAGTACTTC.